The clone carrying this T cell receptor beta chain was detected only a few times. The antigen is not known. These data belong to a study of beta chain features in type 1 diabetes. For the study at large: Age, gender and cell yields were alike across patients and healthy donors.

Reverse transcription of all isolated RNA meant that expressed TCRB transcripts were sequenced. The protocol was immunoSEQ multiplex PCR, while the TCRdb copy is restricted to in-frame clones and leaves out a portion. There are a few hundred thousand clones in the sample; roughly 13% occur only once, and roughly 0.035% lies in the top ten. Points from the study as a whole: The similarity of naive, central memory and Treg TCRB repertoires appeared greater among patients than among healthy donors. There was a moderate but significant shortening of TCRB CDR3s in all four CD4+ subsets of Type 1 diabetes patients. Possible PCR preference for shorter templates applied equally to patients and controls.

The ends were cut back, 5 bases at V and 4 bases at J, with 14 bases in the middle. The CDR3 sequence is 14 residues long. The germline V gene encodes CDR1 SGHNT and CDR2 YENEEA. The material sequenced was naive CD4+ T cells from blood. The receptor was isolated from a man between 25 and 39 years old in good health. This rearrangement joins TRBV11-3 to TRBJ2-5; a possible D gene is TRBD1 (6 bases). Here the CDR3 DNA reads TGTGCCAGCAGCCCGATCAGGGGATCAGAGACCCAGTACTTC. The encoded protein is CASSPIRGSETQYF.